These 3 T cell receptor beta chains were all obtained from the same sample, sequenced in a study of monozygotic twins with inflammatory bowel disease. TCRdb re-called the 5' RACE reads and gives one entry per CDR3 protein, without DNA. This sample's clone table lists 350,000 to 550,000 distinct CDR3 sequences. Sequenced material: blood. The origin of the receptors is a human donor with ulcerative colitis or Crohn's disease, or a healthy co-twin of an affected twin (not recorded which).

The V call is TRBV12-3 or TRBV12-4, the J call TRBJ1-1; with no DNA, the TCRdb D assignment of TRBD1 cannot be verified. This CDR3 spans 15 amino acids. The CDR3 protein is CASSFWDRGNTEAFF.

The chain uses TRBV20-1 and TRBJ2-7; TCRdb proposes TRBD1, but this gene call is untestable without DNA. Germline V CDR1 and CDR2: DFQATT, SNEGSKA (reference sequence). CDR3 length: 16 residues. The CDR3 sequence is CSAFPISGDRSYEQYF.

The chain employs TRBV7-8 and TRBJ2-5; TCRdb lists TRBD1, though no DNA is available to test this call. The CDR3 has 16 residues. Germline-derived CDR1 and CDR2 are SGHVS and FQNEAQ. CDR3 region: CASSLGLDRGLGTQYF.